The rows below give T cell receptor beta chains drawn from one sample of a study of cytomegalovirus exposure and HLA in healthy donors. Data came from immunoSEQ multiplex PCR; TCRdb stores just in-frame clones and leaves some out. The sample has approximately 160,000 clones, under 85% seen once; the top ten hold under 2%. The sequencing sample was made of PBMCs. Source of these receptors: a woman in her twenties or thirties in good health and CMV-seronegative. CDR3s include the opening cysteine and the closing phenylalanine or tryptophan. Each record gives: J gene, clone size, CDR3 length, V gene, D gene, CDR3 DNA, CDR3 protein. A D gene is named only where the DNA matches it firmly. Size is omitted from some rows. Given values are once, few, many or a class for expanded clones.

TRBJ2-7 | . | 14 | TRBV13 | . | TGTGCCAGCAGCTTAAACGTACAGGGTTACGAGCAGTACTTC | CASSLNVQGYEQYF
TRBJ2-5 | . | 14 | TRBV28 | . | TGTGCCAGCCTTAGACAGGGTGGGAGGGAGACCCAGTACTTC | CASLRQGGRETQYF
TRBJ1-4 | . | 14 | TRBV7-9 | TRBD1 | TGTGCCAGCAGTCCGACAGGGCGTAATGAAAAACTGTTTTTT | CASSPTGRNEKLFF
TRBJ1-5 | . | 15 | TRBV19 | TRBD1 | TGTGCCAGTAGTAGACGGACAGGGGGCAATCAGCCCCAGCATTTT | CASSRRTGGNQPQHF
TRBJ2-1 | . | 16 | TRBV7-9 | . | TGTGCCAGCAGCTTAGCGCTAAGCGGCTCCTACAATGAGCAGTTCTTC | CASSLALSGSYNEQFF
TRBJ1-1 | . | 16 | TRBV19 | TRBD1 | TGTGCCAGTAGTAGGATCGGACAGGGGGCGTCCACTGAAGCTTTCTTT | CASSRIGQGASTEAFF
TRBJ1-4 | . | 15 | TRBV9 | TRBD1 | TGTGCCAGCAGTAGTCGGGGACAGGGAAGGGAAAAACTGTTTTTT | CASSSRGQGREKLFF
TRBJ1-4 | . | 16 | TRBV9 | TRBD1 | TGTGCCAGCAGCGTAGACGTAGGGGGCGAGGGTGAAAAACTGTTTTTT | CASSVDVGGEGEKLFF
TRBJ2-3 | few | 14 | TRBV27 | TRBD2 | TGTGCCAGCAGTTCCCGACTAGCGGCAGATACGCAGTATTTT | CASSSRLAADTQYF
TRBJ2-7 | . | 14 | TRBV19 | TRBD1 | TGTGCCAGTACCTCGACAGGGGGCGGCTACGAGCAGTACTTC | CASTSTGGGYEQYF
TRBJ2-1 | . | 15 | TRBV7-6 | TRBD2 | TGTGCCAGCAGTAAAGCGGGGGGGGCAGGGGGTGAGCAGTTCTTC | CASSKAGGAGGEQFF
TRBJ2-6 | . | 16 | TRBV5-8 | . | TGTGCCAGCAGCCCCTACAGGGTTTCTGGGGCCAACGTCCTGACTTTC | CASSPYRVSGANVLTF
TRBJ1-5 | . | 14 | TRBV5-1 | . | TGCGCCAGCAGCCCTAAAATAGGGGGTGAGCCCCAGCATTTT | CASSPKIGGEPQHF
TRBJ2-1 | . | 14 | TRBV30 | . | TGTGCCTGGAACGGAGTCTCCCCTAAGAATGAGCAGTTCTTC | CAWNGVSPKNEQFF
TRBJ1-1 | . | 15 | TRBV5-4 | . | TGTGCCAGCAGCCCCTCGGGGACAATGCGCACTGAAGCTTTCTTT | CASSPSGTMRTEAFF
TRBJ2-3 | . | 15 | TRBV7-2 | . | TGTGCCAGCACCATGAGAGGGGGGGCCACAGATACGCAGTATTTT | CASTMRGGATDTQYF
TRBJ2-3 | . | 18 | TRBV7-9 | TRBD2 | TGTGCCAGCAGCTTTCACCTAGCGGGATCGTTTGGTGAAGATACGCAGTATTTT | CASSFHLAGSFGEDTQYF
TRBJ2-7 | . | 12 | TRBV29-1 | TRBD1 | TGCAGCGGACAGGACAGGGGGAGCGAGCAGTACTTC | CSGQDRGSEQYF
TRBJ1-4 | . | 16 | TRBV9 | TRBD1 | TGTGCCAGCAGCGTAGAACCGACAGGGGTCCGTGAAAAACTGTTTTTT | CASSVEPTGVREKLFF